The entry below describes one T cell receptor beta chain. Its specificity is unknown. The entry originates in a study of CD8 T cells in Susac syndrome. Study-wide results and limits: That the number of individuals in its TCR sequencing and HLA analysis was relatively small was acknowledged by the study.

RNA, at roughly 0.45 to 1 ug, was reverse transcribed with random hexamers. Across 54 Vbeta and 13 Jbeta, TCR beta CDR3 was amplified with immunoSEQ multiplex PCR. TCRdb reanalysed the immunoSEQ multiplex PCR reads using MiXCR and keeps one entry per CDR3 protein. The sample includes some 130,000 distinct CDR3 sequences, 94% seen only once; the top ten take 0.095% to 0.15%. CD8+ and CD4+ blood T cells underwent TCR beta sequencing. The sequence was obtained from a human donor with multiple sclerosis. Sequenced material: CD4+ T cells from PBMCs.

CDR3 loop: CASSSISADEQYF. The CDR3 nucleotides are TGCGCCAGCAGCTCTATTTCAGCGGACGAGCAGTACTTC. This chain joins TRBV5-1 and TRBJ2-7; possibly TRBD2 for D (5 bases). In germline, CDR1 is SGHRS, CDR2 YFSETQ. The V end was cut by 3 bases, the J end by 5 bases, with 12 bases between. The CDR3 is 13 amino acids.